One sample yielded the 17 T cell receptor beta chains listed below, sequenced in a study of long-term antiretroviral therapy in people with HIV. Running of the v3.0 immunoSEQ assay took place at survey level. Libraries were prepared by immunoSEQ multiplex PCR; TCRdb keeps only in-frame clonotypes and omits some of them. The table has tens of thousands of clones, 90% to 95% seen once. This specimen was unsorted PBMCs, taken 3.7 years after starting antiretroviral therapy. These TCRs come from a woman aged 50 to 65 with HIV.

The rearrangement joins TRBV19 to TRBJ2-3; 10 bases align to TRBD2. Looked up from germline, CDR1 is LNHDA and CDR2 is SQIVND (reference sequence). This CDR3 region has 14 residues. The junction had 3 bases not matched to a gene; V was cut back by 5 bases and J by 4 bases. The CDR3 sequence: CASSQGTSADTQYF. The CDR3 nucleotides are TGTGCCAGTAGTCAGGGGACTAGCGCAGATACGCAGTATTTT.

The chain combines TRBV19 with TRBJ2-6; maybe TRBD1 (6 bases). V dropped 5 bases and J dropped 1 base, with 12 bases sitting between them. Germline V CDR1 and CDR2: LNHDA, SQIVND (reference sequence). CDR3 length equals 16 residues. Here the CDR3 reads CASSPDRTSGANVLTF. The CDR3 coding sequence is TGTGCCAGTAGTCCCGACAGGACGTCTGGGGCCAACGTCCTGACTTTC.

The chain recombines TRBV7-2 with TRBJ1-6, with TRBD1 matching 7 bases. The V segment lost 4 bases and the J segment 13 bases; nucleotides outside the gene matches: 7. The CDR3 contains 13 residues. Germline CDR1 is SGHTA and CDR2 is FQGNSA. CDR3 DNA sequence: TGTGCCAGCAGCTCCTCACAGGGGACTCCCCTCCACTTT. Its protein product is CASSSSQGTPLHF.

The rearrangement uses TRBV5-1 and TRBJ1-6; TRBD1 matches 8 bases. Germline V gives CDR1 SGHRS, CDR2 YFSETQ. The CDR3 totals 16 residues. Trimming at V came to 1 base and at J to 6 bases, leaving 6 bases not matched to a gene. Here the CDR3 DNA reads TGCGCCAGCAGCTTGTCTTGGACAGGGCTTAATTCACCCCTCCACTTT. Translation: CASSLSWTGLNSPLHF.

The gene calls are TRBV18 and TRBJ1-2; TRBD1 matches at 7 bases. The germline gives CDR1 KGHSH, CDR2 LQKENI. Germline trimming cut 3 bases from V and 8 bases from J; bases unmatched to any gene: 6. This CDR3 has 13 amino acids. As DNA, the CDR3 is TGTGCCAGCTCACCGCGGACAGGAGAGGGCTACACCTTC. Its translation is CASSPRTGEGYTF.

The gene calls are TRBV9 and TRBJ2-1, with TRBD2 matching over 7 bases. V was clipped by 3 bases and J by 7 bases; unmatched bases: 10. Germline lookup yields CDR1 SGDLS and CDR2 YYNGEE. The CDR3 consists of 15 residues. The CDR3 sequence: CASSGGGLEGNEQFF. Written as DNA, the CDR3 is TGTGCCAGCAGCGGGGGAGGACTAGAGGGGAATGAGCAGTTCTTC. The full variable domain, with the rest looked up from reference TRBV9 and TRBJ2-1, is DSGVTQTPKHLITATGQRVTLRCSPRSGDLSVYWYQQSLDQGLQFLIQYYNGEERAKGNILERFSAQQFPDLHSELNLSSLELGDSALYFCASSGGGLEGNEQFFGPGTRLTVL.

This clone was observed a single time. For the CDR3, the DNA is TGTGCCAGCAGGGGGGGAGGCTACACCTTC. Its protein is CASRGGGYTF. The V gene is TRBV6-5, the J gene TRBJ1-2; tentative D call: TRBD1 (5 bases). V gave up 6 bases and J gave up 8 bases, with 7 bases separating them. Germline lookup yields CDR1 MNHEY and CDR2 SVGAGI. The CDR3 runs 10 residues.

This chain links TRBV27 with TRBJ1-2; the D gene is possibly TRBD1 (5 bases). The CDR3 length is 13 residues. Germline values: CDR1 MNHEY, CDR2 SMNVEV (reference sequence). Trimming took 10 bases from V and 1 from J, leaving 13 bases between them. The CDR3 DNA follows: TGTGCCACTCGGGACCTAAATAACTATGGCTACACCTTC. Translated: CATRDLNNYGYTF.

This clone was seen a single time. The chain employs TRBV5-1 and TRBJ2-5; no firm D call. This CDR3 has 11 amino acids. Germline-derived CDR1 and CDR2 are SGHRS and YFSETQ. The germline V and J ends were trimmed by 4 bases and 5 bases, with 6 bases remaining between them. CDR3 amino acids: CASSALETQYF. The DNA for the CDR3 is TGCGCCAGCAGCGCCCTTGAGACCCAGTACTTC. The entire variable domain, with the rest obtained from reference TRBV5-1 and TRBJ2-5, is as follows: KAGVTQTPRYLIKTRGQQVTLSCSPISGHRSVSWYQQTPGQGLQFLFEYFSETQRNKGNFPGRFSGRQFSNSRSEMNVSTLELGDSALYLCASSALETQYFGPGTRLLVL.

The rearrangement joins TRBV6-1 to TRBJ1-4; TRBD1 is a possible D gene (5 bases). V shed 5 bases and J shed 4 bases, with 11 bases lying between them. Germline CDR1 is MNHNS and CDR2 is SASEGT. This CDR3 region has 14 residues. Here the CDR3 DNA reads TGTGCCAGCAGTATGACAGAGGATAATGAAAAACTGTTTTTT. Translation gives CASSMTEDNEKLFF.

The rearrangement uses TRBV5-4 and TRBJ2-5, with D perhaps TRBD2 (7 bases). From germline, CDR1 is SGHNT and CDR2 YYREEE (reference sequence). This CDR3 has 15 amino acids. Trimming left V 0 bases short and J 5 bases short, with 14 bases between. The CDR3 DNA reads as TGTGCCAGCAGCTTGGAGTGGGGGGGCCAGGAGACCCAGTACTTC. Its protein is CASSLEWGGQETQYF. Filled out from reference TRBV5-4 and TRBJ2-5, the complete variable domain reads ETGVTQSPTHLIKTRGQQVTLRCSSQSGHNTVSWYQQALGQGPQFIFQYYREEENGRGNFPPRFSGLQFPNYSSELNVNALELDDSALYLCASSLEWGGQETQYFGPGTRLLVL.

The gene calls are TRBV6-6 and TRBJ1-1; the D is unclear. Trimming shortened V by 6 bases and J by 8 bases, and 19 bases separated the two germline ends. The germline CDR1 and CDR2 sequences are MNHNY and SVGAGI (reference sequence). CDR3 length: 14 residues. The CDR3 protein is CASSSDPRVSEAFF. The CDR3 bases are TGTGCCAGCAGCTCAGACCCTCGAGTATCCGAAGCTTTCTTT.

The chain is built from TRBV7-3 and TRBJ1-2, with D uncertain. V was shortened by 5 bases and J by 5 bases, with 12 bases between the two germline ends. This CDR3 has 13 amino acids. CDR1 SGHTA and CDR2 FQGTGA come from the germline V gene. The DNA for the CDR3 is TGTGCCAGCAGCCCGGGCGAGGGATATGGCTACACCTTC. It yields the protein CASSPGEGYGYTF.

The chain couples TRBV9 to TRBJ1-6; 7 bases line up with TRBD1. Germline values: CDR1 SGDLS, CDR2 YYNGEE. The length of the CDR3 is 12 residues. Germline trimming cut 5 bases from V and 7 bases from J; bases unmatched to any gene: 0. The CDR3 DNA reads TGTGCCAGCAGACAGGGGAATTCACCCCTCCACTTT. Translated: CASRQGNSPLHF. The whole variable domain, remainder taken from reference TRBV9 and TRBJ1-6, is DSGVTQTPKHLITATGQRVTLRCSPRSGDLSVYWYQQSLDQGLQFLIQYYNGEERAKGNILERFSAQQFPDLHSELNLSSLELGDSALYFCASRQGNSPLHFGNGTRLTVT.

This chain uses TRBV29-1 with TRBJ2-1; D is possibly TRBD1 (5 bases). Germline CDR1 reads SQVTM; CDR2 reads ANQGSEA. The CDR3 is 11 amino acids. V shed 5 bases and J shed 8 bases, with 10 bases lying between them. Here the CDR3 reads CSVFRAHEQFF. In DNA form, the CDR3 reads TGCAGCGTTTTCAGGGCTCATGAGCAGTTCTTC.

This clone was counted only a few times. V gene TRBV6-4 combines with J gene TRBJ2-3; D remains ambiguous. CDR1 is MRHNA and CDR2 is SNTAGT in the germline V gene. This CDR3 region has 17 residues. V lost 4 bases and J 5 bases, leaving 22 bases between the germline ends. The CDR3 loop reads CASSGPPFRIWGDTQYF. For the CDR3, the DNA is TGTGCCAGCAGTGGACCCCCGTTTAGAATCTGGGGAGATACGCAGTATTTT.

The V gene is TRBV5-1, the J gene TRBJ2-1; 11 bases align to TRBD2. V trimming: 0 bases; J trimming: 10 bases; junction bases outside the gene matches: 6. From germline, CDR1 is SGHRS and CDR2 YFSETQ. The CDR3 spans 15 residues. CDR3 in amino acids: CASSLDASGGREQFF. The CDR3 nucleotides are TGCGCCAGCAGCTTGGATGCTAGCGGGGGGCGGGAGCAGTTCTTC.